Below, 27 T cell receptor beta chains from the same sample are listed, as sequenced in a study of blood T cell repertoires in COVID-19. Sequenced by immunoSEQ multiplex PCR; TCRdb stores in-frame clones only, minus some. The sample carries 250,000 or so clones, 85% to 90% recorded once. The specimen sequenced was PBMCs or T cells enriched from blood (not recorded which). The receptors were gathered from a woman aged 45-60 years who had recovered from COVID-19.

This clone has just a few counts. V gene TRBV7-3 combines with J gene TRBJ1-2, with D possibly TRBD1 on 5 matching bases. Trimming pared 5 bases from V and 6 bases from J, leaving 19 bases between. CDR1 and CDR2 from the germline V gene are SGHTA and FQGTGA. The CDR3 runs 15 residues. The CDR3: CASSRSGRAMDGYTF. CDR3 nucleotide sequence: TGTGCCAGCAGCCGGTCGGGCAGGGCGATGGATGGCTACACCTTC.

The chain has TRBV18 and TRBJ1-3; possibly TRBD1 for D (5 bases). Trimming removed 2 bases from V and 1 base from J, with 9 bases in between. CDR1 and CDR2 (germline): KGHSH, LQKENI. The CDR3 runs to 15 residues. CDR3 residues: CASSPKGRSGNTIYF. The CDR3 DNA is TGTGCCAGCTCACCAAAGGGGCGTTCTGGAAACACCATATATTTT.

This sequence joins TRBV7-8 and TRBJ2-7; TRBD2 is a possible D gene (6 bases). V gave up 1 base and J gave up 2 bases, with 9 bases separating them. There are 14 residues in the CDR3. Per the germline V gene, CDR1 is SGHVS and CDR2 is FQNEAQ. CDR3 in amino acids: CASSLGRGTYEQYF. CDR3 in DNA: TGTGCCAGCAGCTTAGGGAGGGGTACCTACGAGCAGTACTTC.

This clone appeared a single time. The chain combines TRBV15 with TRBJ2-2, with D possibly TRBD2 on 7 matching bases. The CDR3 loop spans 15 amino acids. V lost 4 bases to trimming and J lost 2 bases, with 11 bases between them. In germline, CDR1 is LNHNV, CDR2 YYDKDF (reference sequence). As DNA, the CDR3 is TGTGCCACCAGCACGGGGGGCGCCAACACCGGGGAGCTGTTTTTT. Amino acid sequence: CATSTGGANTGELFF.

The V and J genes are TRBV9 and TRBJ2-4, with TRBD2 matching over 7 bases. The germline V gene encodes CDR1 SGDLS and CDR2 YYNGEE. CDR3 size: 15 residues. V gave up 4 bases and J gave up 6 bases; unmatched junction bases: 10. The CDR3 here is CASSLSSTSSNIQYF. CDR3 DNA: TGTGCCAGCAGCCTGTCCTCGACTAGCTCAAACATTCAGTACTTC.

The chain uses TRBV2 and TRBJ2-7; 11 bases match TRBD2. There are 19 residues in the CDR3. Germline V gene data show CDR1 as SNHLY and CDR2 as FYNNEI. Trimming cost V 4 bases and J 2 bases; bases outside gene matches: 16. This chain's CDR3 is CASSGSRGLAGGSAYEQYF. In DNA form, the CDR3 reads TGTGCCAGCAGTGGTTCTCGGGGGCTAGCGGGAGGCTCTGCCTACGAGCAGTACTTC. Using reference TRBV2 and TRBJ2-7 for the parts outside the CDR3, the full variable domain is EPEVTQTPSHQVTQMGQEVILRCVPISNHLYFYWYRQILGQKVEFLVSFYNNEISEKSEIFDDQFSVERPDGSNFTLKIRSTKLEDSAMYFCASSGSRGLAGGSAYEQYFGPGTRLTVT.

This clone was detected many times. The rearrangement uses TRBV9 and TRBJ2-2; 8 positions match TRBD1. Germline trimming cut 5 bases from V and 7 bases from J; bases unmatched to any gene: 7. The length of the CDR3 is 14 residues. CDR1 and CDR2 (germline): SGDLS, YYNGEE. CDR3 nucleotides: TGTGCCAGCAGTGCAGGGGGCGCGGTCGGGGAGCTGTTTTTT. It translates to CASSAGGAVGELFF.

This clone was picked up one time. CDR3 sequence (DNA): TGTGCCAGCAGCGGGCGGGGGTTGCAGCCCCAGCATTTT. Residues: CASSGRGLQPQHF. This rearrangement joins TRBV3-1 (or the pseudogene TRBV3-2) to TRBJ1-5, with D perhaps TRBD1 (5 bases). CDR3 length equals 13 residues. The germline V gene encodes CDR1 LGHDT and CDR2 YNNKEL (reference sequence). V was cut by 5 bases and J by 7 bases, with 12 bases left in between.

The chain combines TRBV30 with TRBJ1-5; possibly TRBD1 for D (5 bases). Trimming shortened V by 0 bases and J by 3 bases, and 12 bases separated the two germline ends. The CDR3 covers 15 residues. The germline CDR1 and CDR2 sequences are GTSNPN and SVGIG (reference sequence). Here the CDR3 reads CAWSVRQSFNQPQHF. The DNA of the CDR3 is TGTGCCTGGAGTGTACGACAGTCTTTCAATCAGCCCCAGCATTTT.

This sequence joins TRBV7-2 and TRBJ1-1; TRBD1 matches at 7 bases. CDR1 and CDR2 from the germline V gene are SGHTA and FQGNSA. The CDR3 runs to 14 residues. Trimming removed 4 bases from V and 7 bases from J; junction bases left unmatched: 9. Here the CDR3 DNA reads TGTGCCAGCAGCTCCCTACTCCGACAGGGTGAAGCTTTCTTT. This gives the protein CASSSLLRQGEAFF.

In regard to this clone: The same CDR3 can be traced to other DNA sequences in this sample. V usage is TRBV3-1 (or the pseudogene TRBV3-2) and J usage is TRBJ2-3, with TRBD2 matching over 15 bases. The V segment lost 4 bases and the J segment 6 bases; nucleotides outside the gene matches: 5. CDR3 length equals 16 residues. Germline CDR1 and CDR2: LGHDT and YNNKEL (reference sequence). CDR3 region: CASSPGLAGGTDTQYF. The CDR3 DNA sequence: TGTGCCAGCAGCCCGGGACTAGCGGGAGGAACGGATACGCAGTATTTT.

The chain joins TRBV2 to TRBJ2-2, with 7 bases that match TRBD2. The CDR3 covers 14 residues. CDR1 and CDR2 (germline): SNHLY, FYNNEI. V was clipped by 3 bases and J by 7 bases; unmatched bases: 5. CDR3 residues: CASSEREKGGELFF. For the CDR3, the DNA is TGTGCCAGCAGTGAGCGGGAGAAGGGCGGGGAGCTGTTTTTT.

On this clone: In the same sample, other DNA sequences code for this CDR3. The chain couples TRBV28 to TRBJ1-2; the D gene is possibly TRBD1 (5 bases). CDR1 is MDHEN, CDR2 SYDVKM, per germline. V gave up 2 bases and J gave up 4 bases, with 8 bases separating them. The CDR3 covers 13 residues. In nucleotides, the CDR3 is TGTGCCAGCAGTTTAGGCCAGGGCTATGGCTACACCTTC. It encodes CASSLGQGYGYTF.

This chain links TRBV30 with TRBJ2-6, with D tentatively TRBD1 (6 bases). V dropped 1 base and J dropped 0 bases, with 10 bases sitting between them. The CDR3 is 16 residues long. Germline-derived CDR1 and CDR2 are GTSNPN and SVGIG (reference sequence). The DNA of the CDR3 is TGTGCCTGGAGTGGTGGACAGCGCTCTGGGGCCAACGTCCTGACTTTC. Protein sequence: CAWSGGQRSGANVLTF.

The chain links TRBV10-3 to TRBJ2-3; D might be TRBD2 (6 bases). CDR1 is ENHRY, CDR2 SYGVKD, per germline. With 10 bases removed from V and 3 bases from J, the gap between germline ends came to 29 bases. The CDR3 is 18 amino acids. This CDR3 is CATRPQTGVGGGTDTQYF. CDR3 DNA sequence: TGTGCCACCCGACCTCAAACGGGGGTTGGAGGAGGAACAGATACGCAGTATTTT.

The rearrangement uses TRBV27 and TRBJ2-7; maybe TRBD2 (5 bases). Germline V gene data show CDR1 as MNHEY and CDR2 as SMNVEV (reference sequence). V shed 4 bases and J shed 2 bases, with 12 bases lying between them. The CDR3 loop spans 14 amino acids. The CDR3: CASSSGIGTYEQYF. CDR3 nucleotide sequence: TGTGCCAGCAGTTCGGGGATTGGAACCTACGAGCAGTACTTC.

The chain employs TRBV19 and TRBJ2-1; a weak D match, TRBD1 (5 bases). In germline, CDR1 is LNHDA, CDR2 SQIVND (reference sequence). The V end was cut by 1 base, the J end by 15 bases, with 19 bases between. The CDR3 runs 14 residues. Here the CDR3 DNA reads TGTGCCAGTAGTATAGCCCAGGGTAATCTTGAACGGTTCTTC. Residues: CASSIAQGNLERFF.

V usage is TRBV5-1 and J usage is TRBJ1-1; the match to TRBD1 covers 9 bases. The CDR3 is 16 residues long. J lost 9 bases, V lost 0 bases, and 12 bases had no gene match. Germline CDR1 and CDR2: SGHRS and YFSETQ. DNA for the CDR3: TGCGCCAGCAGCTTGGGGGAGGGACAGGGTTCTTCGCAAGCTTTCTTT. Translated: CASSLGEGQGSSQAFF.

The CDR3 DNA sequence: TGTGCCAGCAGCTTAGAATCAGGGAACACTGAAGCTTTCTTT. Translation gives CASSLESGNTEAFF. The chain uses TRBV7-9 and TRBJ1-1; no reliable D call. V lost 1 base and J 1 base, leaving 7 bases between the germline ends. Germline V gene data show CDR1 as SEHNR and CDR2 as FQNEAQ (reference sequence). The CDR3 length is 14 residues.

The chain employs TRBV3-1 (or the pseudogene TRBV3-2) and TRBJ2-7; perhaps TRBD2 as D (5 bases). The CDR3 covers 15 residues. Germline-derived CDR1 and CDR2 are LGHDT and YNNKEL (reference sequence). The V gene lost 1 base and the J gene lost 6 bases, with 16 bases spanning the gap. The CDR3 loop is CASSQVGAGGGEQYF. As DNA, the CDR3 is TGTGCCAGCAGCCAAGTCGGTGCAGGAGGCGGCGAGCAGTACTTC.

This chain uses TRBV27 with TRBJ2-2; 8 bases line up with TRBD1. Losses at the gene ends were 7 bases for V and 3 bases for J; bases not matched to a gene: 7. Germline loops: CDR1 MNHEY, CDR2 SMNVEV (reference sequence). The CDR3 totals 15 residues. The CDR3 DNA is TGTGCCAGCACCGGGCGGGACAGGCACACCGGGGAGCTGTTTTTT. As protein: CASTGRDRHTGELFF.

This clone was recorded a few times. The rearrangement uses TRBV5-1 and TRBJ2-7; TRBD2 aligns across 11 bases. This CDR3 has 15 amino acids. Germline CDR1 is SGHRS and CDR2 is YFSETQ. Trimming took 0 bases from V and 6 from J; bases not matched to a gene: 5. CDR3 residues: CASSLGRTSGFEQYF. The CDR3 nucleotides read TGCGCCAGCAGCTTGGGAAGGACTAGCGGGTTCGAGCAGTACTTC.

CDR3 sequence (DNA): TGTGCCAGCAGCCAAGTAGGGAGCTCCTACAATGAGCAGTTCTTC. The encoded protein is CASSQVGSSYNEQFF. V gene TRBV4-2 combines with J gene TRBJ2-1, with D possibly matching TRBD2 (5 bases). Per the germline V gene, CDR1 is LGHNA and CDR2 is YNFKEQ. The V and J ends lost 1 base and 0 bases respectively, with 7 bases between them. The CDR3 sequence is 15 residues long.

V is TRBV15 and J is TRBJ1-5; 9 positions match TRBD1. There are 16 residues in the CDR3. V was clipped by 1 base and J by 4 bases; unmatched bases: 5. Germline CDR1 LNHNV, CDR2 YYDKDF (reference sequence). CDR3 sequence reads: CATSRVAGTGNQPQHF. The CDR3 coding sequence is TGTGCCACCAGCAGAGTCGCCGGGACAGGGAATCAGCCCCAGCATTTT.

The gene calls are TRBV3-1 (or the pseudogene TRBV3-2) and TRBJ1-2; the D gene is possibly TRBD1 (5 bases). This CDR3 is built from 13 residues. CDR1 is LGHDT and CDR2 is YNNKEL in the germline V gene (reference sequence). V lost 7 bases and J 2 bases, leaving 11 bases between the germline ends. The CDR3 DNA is TGTGCCAGCAATAGGGCAGGGAACTATGGCTACACCTTC. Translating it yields CASNRAGNYGYTF.

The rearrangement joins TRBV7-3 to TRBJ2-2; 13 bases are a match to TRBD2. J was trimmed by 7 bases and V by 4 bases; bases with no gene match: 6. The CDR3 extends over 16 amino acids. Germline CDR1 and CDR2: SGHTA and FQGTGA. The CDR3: CASSSRTSGSNGELFF. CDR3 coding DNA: TGTGCCAGCAGCTCCAGGACTAGCGGGAGTAACGGGGAGCTGTTTTTT.

CDR3 in amino acids: CASRPPGQVDYTF. The CDR3 DNA sequence: TGTGCCAGCCGCCCTCCGGGACAGGTCGACTACACCTTC. The chain carries TRBV2 and TRBJ1-2, with 8 bases that match TRBD1. CDR3 length: 13 amino acids. Looked up from germline, CDR1 is SNHLY and CDR2 is FYNNEI. V dropped 8 bases and J dropped 10; count of bases not matched to a gene: 12.